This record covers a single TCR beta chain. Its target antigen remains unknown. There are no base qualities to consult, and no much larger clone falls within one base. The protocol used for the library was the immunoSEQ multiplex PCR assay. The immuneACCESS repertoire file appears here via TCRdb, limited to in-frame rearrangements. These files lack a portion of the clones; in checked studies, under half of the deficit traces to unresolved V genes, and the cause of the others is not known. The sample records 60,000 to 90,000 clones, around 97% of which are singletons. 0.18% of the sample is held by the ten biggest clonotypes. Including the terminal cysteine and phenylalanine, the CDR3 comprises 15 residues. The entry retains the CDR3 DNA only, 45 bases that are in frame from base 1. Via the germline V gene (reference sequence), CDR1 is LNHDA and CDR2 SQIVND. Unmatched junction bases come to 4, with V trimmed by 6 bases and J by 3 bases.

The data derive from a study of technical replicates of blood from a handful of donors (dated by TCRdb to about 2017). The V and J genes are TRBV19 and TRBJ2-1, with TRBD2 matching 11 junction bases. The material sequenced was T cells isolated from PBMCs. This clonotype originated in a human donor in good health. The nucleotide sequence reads TGTGCCAGTAGGACCGGGACTAGCGGCTACAATGAGCAGTTCTTC. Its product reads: CASRTGTSGYNEQFF.